One and the same sample provided the 19 T cell receptor beta chains below, sequenced in a study of cytomegalovirus exposure and HLA in healthy donors. PCR was performed using 60 Vbeta and 13 Jbeta primers. The assay was immunoSEQ multiplex PCR, and TCRdb's table has in-frame clones only and misses some. The profile shows 90,000 to 150,000 clones, 60% to 85% of them singletons. What was sequenced was PBMCs. The receptors come from a female donor in good health and CMV-seronegative.

This clone occurred once. J is TRBJ2-3 and V is TRBV5-6, with 7 nucleotides matching TRBD2. The germline V gene encodes CDR1 SGHDT and CDR2 YYEEEE. The ends lost 1 base at V and 6 bases at J; junction bases unmatched: 8. CDR3 length equals 15 residues. The CDR3 nucleotides read TGTGCCAGCAGCTTGTATAGCCAGCGGGACGATACGCAGTATTTT. Encoded protein: CASSLYSQRDDTQYF.

The rearrangement joins TRBV15 to TRBJ2-1; a weak D match, TRBD2 (7 bases). This CDR3 region has 15 residues. V was trimmed by 1 base and J by 6 bases, leaving 13 bases between them. The germline V gene encodes CDR1 LNHNV and CDR2 YYDKDF (reference sequence). As DNA, the CDR3 is TGTGCCACCAGCAGAGGGGGGGGGCCGGCCAATGAGCAGTTCTTC. As protein: CATSRGGGPANEQFF. Together with reference TRBV15 and TRBJ2-1, the CDR3 gives the full variable domain: DAMVIQNPRYQVTQFGKPVTLSCSQTLNHNVMYWYQQKSSQAPKLLFHYYDKDFNNEADTPDNFQSRRPNTSFCFLDIRSPGLGDTAMYLCATSRGGGPANEQFFGPGTRLTVL.

The rearrangement joins TRBV7-6 to TRBJ2-2, with 7 positions matching TRBD1. The CDR3 is made up of 16 amino acids. Germline values: CDR1 SGHVS, CDR2 FNYEAQ. V lost 2 bases, J lost 2 bases, and 5 bases stayed unmatched. The CDR3 DNA sequence: TGTGCCAGCAGCTTAATCGACAGGGCCAACACCGGGGAGCTGTTTTTT. Protein product: CASSLIDRANTGELFF.

The table lists this clone with a few counts. The chain combines TRBV19 with TRBJ2-7; 11 nucleotides match TRBD2. The CDR3 consists of 16 residues. CDR1 and CDR2 (germline): LNHDA, SQIVND (reference sequence). After removal of 4 bases from V and 3 bases from J, the junction contained 8 bases not matched to a gene. The DNA for the CDR3 is TGTGCCAGTAGTAAGGGGGCACTAGCGGGGGTCTACGAGCAGTACTTC. Its translation: CASSKGALAGVYEQYF. The full variable domain, completed using reference TRBV19 and TRBJ2-7, is DGGITQSPKYLFRKEGQNVTLSCEQNLNHDAMYWYRQDPGQGLRLIYYSQIVNDFQKGDIAEGYSVSREKKESFPLTVTSAQKNPTAFYLCASSKGALAGVYEQYFGPGTRLTVT.

The rearrangement joins TRBV5-6 to TRBJ2-2, with 8 nucleotides matching TRBD2. Germline V CDR1 and CDR2: SGHDT, YYEEEE. The CDR3 runs to 16 residues. V shed 0 bases, J shed 6 bases, and the junction held 7 bases outside the gene matches. The CDR3 spells CASSLAVAGLAGELFF. The CDR3 DNA follows: TGTGCCAGCAGCTTGGCCGTAGCGGGGTTGGCCGGGGAGCTGTTTTTT.

This sequence joins TRBV4-3 and TRBJ2-1; 9 bases fit TRBD2. CDR1 and CDR2 from the germline V gene are LGHNA and YSLEER. This CDR3 spans 20 amino acids. With 0 bases clipped from V and 0 bases from J, the junction kept 12 bases outside the gene matches. CDR3 loop: CASSQDPQRGAQSSYNEQFF. The CDR3 DNA follows: TGCGCCAGCAGCCAAGATCCCCAGCGGGGGGCCCAGAGCTCCTACAATGAGCAGTTCTTC.

The chain employs TRBV7-9 and TRBJ1-5, with 8 bases identical to TRBD1. The CDR3 has 18 residues. Germline values: CDR1 SEHNR, CDR2 FQNEAQ (reference sequence). The V segment lost 1 base and the J segment 0 bases; nucleotides outside the gene matches: 8. The CDR3 here is CASSLDPGQGASNQPQHF. DNA of the CDR3: TGTGCCAGCAGCTTAGACCCAGGGCAGGGGGCTAGCAATCAGCCCCAGCATTTT.

V is TRBV15 and J is TRBJ1-4; D possibly corresponds to TRBD1 (5 bases). Germline assignment: CDR1 LNHNV and CDR2 YYDKDF (reference sequence). This CDR3 is 16 amino acids long. V dropped 5 bases and J dropped 3 bases, with 16 bases sitting between them. This CDR3 is CATSGGGGVANEKLFF. The DNA of the CDR3 is TGTGCCACCAGCGGGGGGGGAGGGGTGGCTAATGAAAAACTGTTTTTT. Using reference TRBV15 and TRBJ1-4 for the parts outside the CDR3, the full variable domain is DAMVIQNPRYQVTQFGKPVTLSCSQTLNHNVMYWYQQKSSQAPKLLFHYYDKDFNNEADTPDNFQSRRPNTSFCFLDIRSPGLGDTAMYLCATSGGGGVANEKLFFGSGTQLSVL.

V usage is TRBV5-1 and J usage is TRBJ1-4; D possibly corresponds to TRBD1 (6 bases). V lost 0 bases and J lost 0, with 9 bases in between. Looked up from germline, CDR1 is SGHRS and CDR2 is YFSETQ. The CDR3 sequence is 16 residues long. The DNA for the CDR3 is TGCGCCAGCAGCTTGGAAAGGACAGCAACTAATGAAAAACTGTTTTTT. Translating gives CASSLERTATNEKLFF.

A few counts support this clone. V usage is TRBV2 and J usage is TRBJ2-2; 8 nucleotides line up with TRBD1. The CDR3 loop spans 15 amino acids. The J segment lost 5 bases and the V segment lost 4 bases, leaving 6 bases of the junction unmatched. The germline V gene has CDR1 SNHLY and CDR2 FYNNEI. The CDR3 sequence is CASSVGQGATGELFF. The CDR3 nucleotides read TGTGCCAGCAGTGTCGGCCAGGGGGCTACCGGGGAGCTGTTTTTT.

On this clone itself: Other DNA variants within this sample encode the same CDR3. The V and J genes are TRBV27 and TRBJ2-2; D unclear. Germline assignment: CDR1 MNHEY and CDR2 SMNVEV (reference sequence). Deletions cut 6 bases from V and 2 bases from J, with 7 bases between. The CDR3 covers 13 residues. CDR3 protein: CASSLRNTGELFF. The CDR3 DNA reads TGTGCCAGCAGCCTACGAAACACCGGGGAGCTGTTTTTT.

V gene TRBV11-3 combines with J gene TRBJ2-1; the D gene is possibly TRBD2 (6 bases). The CDR3 has 13 residues. Germline values: CDR1 SGHNT, CDR2 YENEEA. Trimming pared 1 base from V and 7 bases from J, leaving 8 bases between. The CDR3 bases are TGTGCCAGCAGCTTAGTGGAGGGTAATGAGCAGTTCTTC. The encoded protein is CASSLVEGNEQFF.

The V gene is TRBV9, the J gene TRBJ2-5, with 9 bases identical to TRBD2. This CDR3 is 18 amino acids long. CDR1 is SGDLS, CDR2 YYNGEE, per germline. The V and J ends lost 0 bases and 1 base, in that order; junction bases with no gene match: 10. The CDR3 coding sequence is TGTGCCAGCAGCGTAGGGGGAAGGGCTAGCGGGGCCCAAGAGACCCAGTACTTC. Translation gives CASSVGGRASGAQETQYF.

V and J are TRBV5-6 and TRBJ1-2; 7 nucleotides line up with TRBD1. The germline gives CDR1 SGHDT, CDR2 YYEEEE. With 1 base clipped from V and 6 bases from J, the junction kept 3 bases outside the gene matches. The CDR3 runs to 13 residues. The CDR3 region is CASSLTGVDGYTF. DNA of the CDR3: TGTGCCAGCAGCTTGACAGGGGTTGATGGCTACACCTTC.

The chain links TRBV27 to TRBJ1-5, with D unclear. Germline V CDR1 and CDR2: MNHEY, SMNVEV (reference sequence). The CDR3 runs to 15 residues. V was cut by 1 base and J by 0 bases, with 7 bases left in between. CDR3 DNA sequence: TGTGCCAGCAGTTTATGGCCAAATAGCAATCAGCCCCAGCATTTT. Its protein product is CASSLWPNSNQPQHF.

The chain joins TRBV5-1 to TRBJ1-1, with D perhaps TRBD1 (5 bases). CDR3 length equals 19 residues. Germline V CDR1 and CDR2: SGHRS, YFSETQ. The ends were cut back, 0 bases at V and 0 bases at J, with 21 bases in the middle. CDR3 sequence: CASSLAAFGVGGMNTEAFF. CDR3 DNA sequence: TGCGCCAGCAGCTTGGCTGCGTTCGGGGTCGGGGGAATGAACACTGAAGCTTTCTTT. The variable domain in full, with the rest retrieved from reference TRBV5-1 and TRBJ1-1, is KAGVTQTPRYLIKTRGQQVTLSCSPISGHRSVSWYQQTPGQGLQFLFEYFSETQRNKGNFPGRFSGRQFSNSRSEMNVSTLELGDSALYLCASSLAAFGVGGMNTEAFFGQGTRLTVV.

The gene calls are TRBV18 and TRBJ1-2; no clear D. The ends were cut back, 2 bases at V and 3 bases at J, with 16 bases in the middle. The length of the CDR3 is 16 residues. CDR1 is KGHSH and CDR2 is LQKENI in the germline V gene. In DNA, the CDR3 is TGTGCCAGCTCACCATGGGAGGATCCGACATACTATGGCTACACCTTC. Translation gives CASSPWEDPTYYGYTF.

This clone was seen just once. The chain employs TRBV5-4 and TRBJ2-5; TRBD1 aligns across 8 bases. V was clipped by 4 bases and J by 4 bases; unmatched bases: 3. The CDR3 sequence is 13 residues long. Germline values: CDR1 SGHNT, CDR2 YYREEE (reference sequence). CDR3 in DNA: TGTGCCAGCAGCATCGACAGGGGAGAGACCCAGTACTTC. This codes for CASSIDRGETQYF.

The chain uses TRBV2 and TRBJ2-1; 9 bases align to TRBD2. CDR1 SNHLY and CDR2 FYNNEI come from the germline V gene. This CDR3 contains 15 residues. Trimming removed 7 bases from V and 10 bases from J; junction bases left unmatched: 14. The CDR3 here is CASKYPASGEREQFF. The DNA of the CDR3 is TGTGCCAGCAAGTACCCCGCTAGCGGGGAAAGGGAGCAGTTCTTC.